The 3 T cell receptor beta chains reported below all come from one sample, sequenced in a study of human T cells and chemical hapten exposure. TCRdb passed the RACE reads through MiXCR, listing each CDR3 protein once. The repertoire holds 180,000 or so distinct CDR3 sequences, 20% to 25% seen once, with under 7.5% in the top ten. Regarding time point: patch test 1, 2 weeks after DPC sensitization. The treatment is: therapeutic diphenylcyclopropenone sensitization with weekly scalp DPC. The sample in question was whole blood, obtained in connection with sensitization to the hapten diphenylcyclopropenone (DPC). These receptor sequences come from a woman aged 45-59 years with alopecia areata. Some clones in this sample may be carry-over from other donors' samples.

This clonotype came up a few times. The chain employs TRBV29-1 and TRBJ2-5; 7 positions agree with TRBD2. CDR1 is SQVTM, CDR2 ANQGSEA, per germline. V trimming: 6 bases; J trimming: 1 base; junction bases outside the gene matches: 8. There are 14 residues in the CDR3. The DNA of the CDR3 is TGCAGCGTCTCTCTAGCGGCCCTCCAAGAGACCCAGTACTTC. It is translated as CSVSLAALQETQYF.

This clonotype was found a few times. The chain combines TRBV29-1 with TRBJ2-6; 9 nucleotides agree with TRBD1. The CDR3 contains 17 residues. Looked up from germline, CDR1 is SQVTM and CDR2 is ANQGSEA. Germline trimming cut 0 bases from V and 5 bases from J; bases unmatched to any gene: 8. The CDR3 DNA reads TGCAGCGTTGAAGACGGGACAGGGACTTGTTGGGCCAACGTCCTGACTTTC. It codes for CSVEDGTGTCWANVLTF.

This clonotype was seen a handful of times. This chain links TRBV12-3 or TRBV12-4 with TRBJ1-6, with 7 bases identical to TRBD1. The CDR3 has 14 amino acids. Trimming cost V 6 bases and J 7 bases; bases outside gene matches: 6. The CDR3 nucleotides are TGTGCCAGCAGCTTCAGGGGGACGAATTCACCCCTCCACTTT. Translated, it gives CASSFRGTNSPLHF.